This T cell receptor beta chain is drawn from a study of blood T cell repertoires in COVID-19 (dated by TCRdb to about 2020). With respect to the entire study: Samples covering the acute and convalescent phases of COVID-19 were provided by collaborators in the United States, Italy and Spain. The prospective study material was composed of cDNA or gDNA derived from T cells, B-cell-depleted T cells, or PBMCs. The repertoires were made available in a free public database intended to serve as a resource for research on the immune response to SARS-CoV-2. Where HLA class I and class II types were available, the types were taken from metadata supplied by the sample provider, not from assay-based typing. Nearly every sample came with metadata listing a de-identified subject ID, COVID-19 status, age in years and sex. The samples were drawn from two sources: the first 160 participants of the ongoing ImmuneRACE study, and over 950 subjects contributed by 6 global collaborators. Subjects who had been exposed to COVID-19, were actively infected with it, or had recovered from it provided the deeply sampled blood TCRbeta repertoires that made up the dataset. Results and caveats for the whole study, not just this receptor: How much clinical and demographic metadata was included differed by source and by participant, and the metadata was provided uncurated.

Note on this clone: Its specific antigen is unknown. Per-nucleotide qualities are absent, and no much larger clonotype sits a single base away.

Participants in the prospective study were aged roughly 18 to 90 years, lived in about two dozen United States geographic areas, and enrolled through a virtual design. In the prospective study, cohorts were assigned on the basis of participant-reported clinical history obtained from a screening survey and a study questionnaire. Exposed participants had been in contact, within 2 weeks of entering the study, with a person who had a PCR-confirmed or clinician-diagnosed case of COVID-19. Each participant in the prospective study had whole blood, serum and a nasopharyngeal or oropharyngeal swab collected by mobile phlebotomists. Prospective study participants could optionally give additional blood draws and questionnaires over a roughly two-month period. Before DNA extraction, prospective study blood samples were shipped either frozen or at room temperature. TCRbeta CDR3 regions were amplified from genomic DNA by means of the immunoSEQ Assay, a bias-controlled multiplex PCR. Per the source publication's procedure: Within the assay, amplification of reference gene primers was used to estimate how many nucleated cells each sample contained. To quantify the absolute abundance of each unique TCRbeta CDR3 rearrangement, sequence reads were collapsed and filtered. Productive Simpson clonality was computed per sample as the square root of Simpson's diversity index over productive rearrangements. TCRdb took this table from immuneACCESS and kept in-frame rearrangements with V and J called. Such tables lack part of the clones; where checked against another copy, unresolved V genes explain under half of the gap, and the rest is unexplained. V, J and clone size reflect that table, while D and trimming were determined from the DNA. For this sample the table gives hundreds of thousands of clones, of which nearly 90% were detected only once. The ten top clones hold about 15% of the sample.

Clipping removes 6 bases from V and 10 bases from J, with 2 as the unmatched junction base count. Reading from cysteine to phenylalanine, the CDR3 counts 12 amino acids. Kept here is only the CDR3 DNA, which spans 36 bases and is read in frame from base 1. The germline V gene specifies KGHSH as CDR1 and LQKENI as CDR2. In this chain, TRBV18 is recombined with TRBJ1-6, with 8 junctional bases fitting TRBD1. The source material was PBMCs or T cells enriched from blood (not recorded which). This clonotype was obtained from a man aged 25-45 years who had been exposed to COVID-19. The base sequence is TGTGCCAGCTCGACAGGGGAATCACCCCTCCACTTT. This translates into CASSTGESPLHF.